This T cell receptor (beta chain) originates from a study of T cell responses to AZD1222 COVID-19 vaccine. Study at large: Researchers grouped second doses given at about 4 or about 12 weeks into one pool.

Whole-study results and caveats: Two AZD1222 doses significantly raised spike-specific TCR breadth and depth over controls.

This CDR3 has 21 residues. The trim removed 0 bases at V and 0 bases at J, leaving 14 bases unmatched. Germline CDR1 and CDR2: SGHTA and FQGTGA. Comments on this clone: Its target is not known.

TCRdb keeps only in-frame clones here, not all; method: immunoSEQ multiplex PCR. The data show about 120,000 clones, roughly nine tenths seen once. This TCR was sampled from an adult in good health. V usage is TRBV7-3 and J usage is TRBJ2-1, with TRBD2 matching 10 bases. The sequences come from peripheral blood, collected on day 0 of AZD1222 vaccination. CDR3 loop: CASSLTGLGLAGASSYNEQFF. The CDR3 region has the DNA TGTGCCAGCAGCTTAACAGGTCTCGGTCTAGCGGGGGCCAGCTCCTACAATGAGCAGTTCTTC.